The rows below give T cell receptor beta chains drawn from one sample of a study of PD-1 blockade in classical Hodgkin lymphoma. Measured with immunoSEQ multiplex PCR; TCRdb has only the in-frame clones, and not every one. The sample includes roughly 12,000 clones, 70% to 85% of them seen just once. The sequences come from CD8+ T cells from blood, collected at baseline. The receptors derive from a human donor with classical Hodgkin lymphoma. The CDR3 runs from the conserved cysteine through the conserved F or W. A D gene is named only where the DNA matches it firmly. Only part of the rows carry a size: once, few, many, or a class if the clone is expanded.

clone_size j_call d_call v_call cdr3_nt cdr3_aa
. TRBJ2-5 TRBD2 TRBV4-1 TGCGCCAGCAGCGCTGGCGGGGGGCTACAAGAGACCCAGTACTTC CASSAGGGLQETQYF
. TRBJ2-3 . TRBV9 TGTGCCAGCAGCTTCCCTTCGGGGACCGCACCGCACACAGATACGCAGTATTTT CASSFPSGTAPHTDTQYF
. TRBJ2-7 TRBD2 TRBV15 TGTGCCACCAGCAGAGATATGAGGGGAGGGGAGCAGTACTTC CATSRDMRGGEQYF
. TRBJ1-4 . TRBV6-6 TGTGCCAGCATGGGCGAAAAACTTTTTTTT CASMGEKLFF
. TRBJ2-1 TRBD2 TRBV4-2 TGTGCCAGCAGCCCACTTCAGGGGACTAGCGGGGTCTATGAGCAGTTCTTC CASSPLQGTSGVYEQFF
. TRBJ2-7 . TRBV27 TGTGCCAGCACCAGGGGTGGGGTGGGCGAGCAGTACTTC CASTRGGVGEQYF
. TRBJ1-1 . TRBV28 TGTGCCAGCAGTTTACAGGGAGGGGTTGAAGCTTTCTTT CASSLQGGVEAFF
once TRBJ2-1 . TRBV19 TGTGCCAGTAGCGGGACCTCCTACAATGAGCAGTTCTTC CASSGTSYNEQFF
few TRBJ2-3 TRBD2 TRBV28 TGTGCCAGCAGCAAACTAGCGGGTTACACAGATACGCAGTATTTT CASSKLAGYTDTQYF
once TRBJ2-6 TRBD1 TRBV19 TGTGCCAGTAGTATACTTACAGGGGTGCCTGGGGCCAACGTCCTGACTTTC CASSILTGVPGANVLTF
few TRBJ2-7 . TRBV13 TGTGCCAGCAGCTCCCGGGCCCCAAGGGACGAGCAGTACTTC CASSSRAPRDEQYF